This is a list of T cell receptor beta chains from one sample in a study of blood T cells in healthy people across ages. TCRdb re-derived calls from the 5' RACE reads in MiXCR, one entry per CDR3 protein. Among about 1.7 million distinct CDR3 sequences listed, 28% were seen once. The sequenced material came from blood. The receptors were sampled from a woman under 40 in good health. Both conserved end residues are part of each CDR3. The D gene is left open where the match is weak. Some rows have no size entry. The others give once, few or many, or a class for an expanded clone.

NA TRBD1 TRBJ2-1 TRBV5-1 TGCGCCAGCAGCTGGACAGGAGATTTTTTCAATGAGCAGTTCTTC CASSWTGDFFNEQFF
few TRBD2 TRBJ2-7 TRBV20-1 TGCAGTGCTGAACCGGGACTAGCATTGTCCTACGAGCAGTACTTC CSAEPGLALSYEQYF
NA NA TRBJ1-1 TRBV12-3/TRBV12-4 TGTGCCAGCAGCCGCCTTGACCGGGAGGGCACTGAAGCTTTCTTT CASSRLDREGTEAFF
NA NA TRBJ2-1 TRBV15 TGTGCCACCAGCCGGGGTGGGGCTGTTCAAGAGACCCAGTTCTTC CATSRGGAVQETQFF
many NA TRBJ2-3 TRBV20-1 TGCAGTGCTAGAACCTTAGGCTCCACAGATACGCAGTATTTT CSARTLGSTDTQYF
NA NA TRBJ2-1 TRBV12-3/TRBV12-4 TGTGCCAGCAGTTCATCTGCGGGGAAGTATAATGAGCAGTTCTTC CASSSSAGKYNEQFF
few TRBD1 TRBJ2-2 TRBV5-1 TGCGCCAGCAGCTACCCCGGGACAGGGTTCACCGGGGAGCTGTTTTTT CASSYPGTGFTGELFF
NA NA TRBJ2-1 TRBV11-2 TGTGCCAGCAGCGCCCCGAGCGGCGCTCGGCGGGATGAGCAGTTCTTC CASSAPSGARRDEQFF
NA NA TRBJ2-7 TRBV7-9 TGTGCCAGCAGCTTAGAGATCAACGAGCAGTACTTC CASSLEINEQYF
few TRBD2 TRBJ2-4 TRBV20-1 TGCAGTGCTAGAATTAGCGGGGTTTCGAACATTCAGTACTTC CSARISGVSNIQYF
NA TRBD2 TRBJ2-3 TRBV7-9 TGTGCCAGCAGCTTAATAGAGGTGACTAGCGGGACGGATACGCAGTATTTT CASSLIEVTSGTDTQYF
few NA TRBJ2-2 TRBV2 TGTGCCAGCAGTATGGGGGACACCGGGGAGCTGTTTTTT CASSMGDTGELFF
few NA TRBJ1-1 TRBV5-1 TGCGCCAGCAGCGGAACAGGGATTGGCACTGAAGCTTTCTTT CASSGTGIGTEAFF
few TRBD2 TRBJ2-1 TRBV10-3 TGTGCCATCACCCGGACTAGCGGGAGTGTGTACAATGAGCAGTTCTTC CAITRTSGSVYNEQFF
NA NA TRBJ2-5 TRBV9 TGTGCCAGCAGCGCGTTCCTGGAGGTGACCCAGTACTTC CASSAFLEVTQYF
many NA TRBJ1-2 TRBV6-5 TGTGCCAGCAGTCCTGATGTATCCTATGGCTACACCTTC CASSPDVSYGYTF
NA TRBD2 TRBJ2-3 TRBV6-2/TRBV6-3 TGTACCAGCACCCGAGGGGATAGCGGGAGAGAAGATACGCAGTATTTT CTSTRGDSGREDTQYF
few NA TRBJ2-3 TRBV6-5 TGTGCCAGCAGACCCCCAGGGGCTAGCACAGATACGCAGTATTTT CASRPPGASTDTQYF
NA NA TRBJ2-2 TRBV30 TGTGCCTGGAGTCGAGTGGCCGGGGAGCTGTTTTTT CAWSRVAGELFF
few NA TRBJ2-2 TRBV4-1 TGCGCCAGCAGCCAAGTCGTCAGAGCGAAGAACACCGGGGAGCTGTTTTTT CASSQVVRAKNTGELFF
few NA TRBJ1-1 TRBV4-1 TGCGCCAGCAGCCAAGAGGCTAGGGGTCAAACTGAAGCTTTCTTT CASSQEARGQTEAFF
few TRBD1 TRBJ1-1 TRBV6-5 TGTGCCAGCAATATGAGGGGGCACGGTGAAGCTTTCTTT CASNMRGHGEAFF
NA TRBD2 TRBJ2-2 TRBV20-1 TGCAGTGCTAGCTGGGAGGGATGGACCGGGGAGCTGTTTTTT CSASWEGWTGELFF
few TRBD1 TRBJ2-3 TRBV15 TGTGCCACCAGCAGCGGACAGGGGAGCACAGATACGCAGTATTTT CATSSGQGSTDTQYF
NA NA TRBJ2-5 TRBV20-1 TGCAGTGCTAGAGACGTAACTACTCTTGAGACCCAGTACTTC CSARDVTTLETQYF
NA NA TRBJ2-3 TRBV9 TGTGCCAGCAGCACCTCGGGATACGACACAGATACGCAGTATTTT CASSTSGYDTDTQYF
few NA TRBJ2-1 TRBV19 TGTGCCAGTAGCATGGGCCCCTACAATGAGCAGTTCTTC CASSMGPYNEQFF
few NA TRBJ2-5 TRBV5-1 TGCGCCAGCAGCACTACCGGACAGCGACAACAAGAGACCCAGTACTTC CASSTTGQRQQETQYF
many TRBD1 TRBJ2-3 TRBV20-1 TGCAGTGCCCCTGACAGGGCGAGCTTTAATACGCAGTATTTT CSAPDRASFNTQYF
NA NA TRBJ2-3 TRBV12-3/TRBV12-4 TGTGCCATCCATGGCAGAGGGAGCGCAGATACGCAGTATTTT CAIHGRGSADTQYF
NA NA TRBJ2-7 TRBV5-6 TGTGCCAGCAGCTTGTGGCTCTACGGGCAGTACTTC CASSLWLYGQYF
few NA TRBJ2-7 TRBV27 TGTACCAGCAGTCGTCGGGACCGAAACTACGAGCAGTACTTC CTSSRRDRNYEQYF
many NA TRBJ1-2 TRBV29-1 TGCAGCGTTGCCATCCAGGGAGGGGATGGCTACACCTTC CSVAIQGGDGYTF
NA TRBD1 TRBJ1-1 TRBV3-1 TGTGCCAGCAGCCAAGATGGTAGGACAGGGCCGAACACTGAAGCTTTCTTT CASSQDGRTGPNTEAFF
NA NA TRBJ1-5 TRBV27 TGTGCCAGCAGTTCGGAATCAGTTAATCAGCCCCAGCATTTT CASSSESVNQPQHF
NA NA TRBJ1-5 TRBV7-2 TGTGCCAGCAGCTTAGATCCCGAGCATTTT CASSLDPEHF
NA NA TRBJ2-6 TRBV7-9 TGTGGGGCCGAGTCTTCTGGGGCCAACGTCCTGACTTTC CGAESSGANVLTF
many NA TRBJ1-4 TRBV18 TGTGCCAGCTCAGCCGACAGAATAAAACATGAAAAACTGTTTTTT CASSADRIKHEKLFF
many TRBD2 TRBJ2-2 TRBV6-2/TRBV6-3 TGTGCCAGCAGCCTAGCGGGAGATCGGGAAACCGGGGAGCTGTTTTTT CASSLAGDRETGELFF
NA TRBD1 TRBJ2-2 TRBV20-1 TGCAGTGCTCAAGGGCAGGGGGCGCTTACCGGGGAGCTGTTTTTT CSAQGQGALTGELFF
few NA TRBJ1-1 TRBV27 TGTGCCAGCAGTCCCCGCCCGGAGAGGGACACTGAAGCTTTCTTT CASSPRPERDTEAFF
NA NA TRBJ2-7 TRBV27 TGTGCCAGCAGTTTGTTTCCAGGCAGGAGCTCCTACGAGCAGTACTTC CASSLFPGRSSYEQYF
NA TRBD2 TRBJ2-7 TRBV6-1 TGTGCCAGCAGTGACGGAGGGTTTTGGAGCGGGAATTACGAGCAGTACTTC CASSDGGFWSGNYEQYF
NA TRBD1 TRBJ2-5 TRBV5-1 TGCGCCAGCAGCCAGGACAGGGCAGGGGAGACCCAGTACTTC CASSQDRAGETQYF
few NA TRBJ2-5 TRBV7-3 TGTGCCAGCAGCTTGAGGGGCGCGGCTCAAGAGACCCAGTACTTC CASSLRGAAQETQYF
once NA TRBJ1-5 TRBV12-3/TRBV12-4 TGTGCCAGCAGCGCAGAGGGGGAACTGGGTCAGCCCCAGCATTTT CASSAEGELGQPQHF
once NA TRBJ1-1 TRBV29-1 TGCGAACTACCCCGGCGGATGAACACTGAAGCTTTCTTT CELPRRMNTEAFF
NA NA TRBJ2-1 TRBV29-1 TGCAGCGTTGGCGGGGTCGTGGGCGATGAGCAGTTCTTC CSVGGVVGDEQFF
NA NA TRBJ1-1 TRBV3-1 TGTGCCAGCAGCCAGGGGGGGCCCACTGAAGCTTTCTTT CASSQGGPTEAFF
NA TRBD2 TRBJ2-7 TRBV11-2 TGTGCCAGCGAGTCCCCGGGAGGGGGGAGGCTAAATGAGCAGTACTTC CASESPGGGRLNEQYF
few TRBD2 TRBJ2-1 TRBV6-1 TGTGCCAGCAGACGGGGGGGCGGTGGGTCCTACAATGAGCAGTTCTTC CASRRGGGGSYNEQFF
few NA TRBJ1-1 TRBV5-1 TGCGCCAGCAAGGGTGGATCGAACACTGAAGCTTTCTTT CASKGGSNTEAFF
many NA TRBJ2-7 TRBV7-2 TGTGCCAGCAGCCCCGACAGATTCTCCTACGAGCAGTACTTC CASSPDRFSYEQYF
many NA TRBJ2-7 TRBV27 TGTGCCAGCAGTTTAGGGGCAGAGTACGAGCAGTACTTC CASSLGAEYEQYF
NA NA TRBJ2-7 TRBV25-1 TGTGCCAGCAGTGAATACCCCTACGAGCAGTACTTC CASSEYPYEQYF
many TRBD2 TRBJ2-7 TRBV7-8 TGTGCCAGCAGCTTGGGGTACAGTCGACTAGCGGAGTCTTACGAGCAGTACTTC CASSLGYSRLAESYEQYF
NA TRBD2 TRBJ2-7 TRBV30 TGTGCCTGGAGTGCCCGACGACTAGCCGAGCAGTACTTC CAWSARRLAEQYF
once NA TRBJ1-2 TRBV5-1 TGCGCCAGCAGCTTGAGCAGGGACATTGGCTACACCTTC CASSLSRDIGYTF
NA TRBD1 TRBJ2-1 TRBV7-2 TGTGCCAGCAGCCTGGATTCAATACAGGGGTCCCCTAAAGAGCAGTTCTTC CASSLDSIQGSPKEQFF